By frequency in the sample, the clone carrying this TCR beta chain is medium-sized (0.01 to 0.1%). Its cognate antigen is unknown. Overall study findings and caveats: Tumor Tregs overlapped most with tumor, then blood, naive CD4+ cells. Tumor memory CD4+ T cell TCR gene usage was found to cluster with blood and lymph node memory CD4+ cells and with lymph node naive CD4+ cells. About 13% of tumor Treg sequences matched naive CD4+ cells.

V was trimmed by 5 bases and J by 4 bases, leaving 23 bases between them. The CDR3 totals 17 residues. Amplification of TRBV12-4/TRBJ1-2 clonotypes used adaptor-ligated barcode primers. MiXCR, run by TCRdb on the multiplex PCR reads, gives a single entry per CDR3 protein. The table lists about 2,200 distinct CDR3 sequences, 0.85% to 1.2% of them singletons. Treg sorting used a CD4+CD25+CD127-/low gate. Sequencing input: tumor-infiltrating Tregs sorted from the breast tumor. This clonotype was sampled from a female donor with breast cancer. The chain recombines TRBV12-3 or TRBV12-4 with TRBJ1-2; no clear D gene. For the CDR3, the DNA is TGTGCCAGCAGTATCCATACCGCGGGCGTCTGGGGCTATGGCTACACCTTC. Translating it yields CASSIHTAGVWGYGYTF.